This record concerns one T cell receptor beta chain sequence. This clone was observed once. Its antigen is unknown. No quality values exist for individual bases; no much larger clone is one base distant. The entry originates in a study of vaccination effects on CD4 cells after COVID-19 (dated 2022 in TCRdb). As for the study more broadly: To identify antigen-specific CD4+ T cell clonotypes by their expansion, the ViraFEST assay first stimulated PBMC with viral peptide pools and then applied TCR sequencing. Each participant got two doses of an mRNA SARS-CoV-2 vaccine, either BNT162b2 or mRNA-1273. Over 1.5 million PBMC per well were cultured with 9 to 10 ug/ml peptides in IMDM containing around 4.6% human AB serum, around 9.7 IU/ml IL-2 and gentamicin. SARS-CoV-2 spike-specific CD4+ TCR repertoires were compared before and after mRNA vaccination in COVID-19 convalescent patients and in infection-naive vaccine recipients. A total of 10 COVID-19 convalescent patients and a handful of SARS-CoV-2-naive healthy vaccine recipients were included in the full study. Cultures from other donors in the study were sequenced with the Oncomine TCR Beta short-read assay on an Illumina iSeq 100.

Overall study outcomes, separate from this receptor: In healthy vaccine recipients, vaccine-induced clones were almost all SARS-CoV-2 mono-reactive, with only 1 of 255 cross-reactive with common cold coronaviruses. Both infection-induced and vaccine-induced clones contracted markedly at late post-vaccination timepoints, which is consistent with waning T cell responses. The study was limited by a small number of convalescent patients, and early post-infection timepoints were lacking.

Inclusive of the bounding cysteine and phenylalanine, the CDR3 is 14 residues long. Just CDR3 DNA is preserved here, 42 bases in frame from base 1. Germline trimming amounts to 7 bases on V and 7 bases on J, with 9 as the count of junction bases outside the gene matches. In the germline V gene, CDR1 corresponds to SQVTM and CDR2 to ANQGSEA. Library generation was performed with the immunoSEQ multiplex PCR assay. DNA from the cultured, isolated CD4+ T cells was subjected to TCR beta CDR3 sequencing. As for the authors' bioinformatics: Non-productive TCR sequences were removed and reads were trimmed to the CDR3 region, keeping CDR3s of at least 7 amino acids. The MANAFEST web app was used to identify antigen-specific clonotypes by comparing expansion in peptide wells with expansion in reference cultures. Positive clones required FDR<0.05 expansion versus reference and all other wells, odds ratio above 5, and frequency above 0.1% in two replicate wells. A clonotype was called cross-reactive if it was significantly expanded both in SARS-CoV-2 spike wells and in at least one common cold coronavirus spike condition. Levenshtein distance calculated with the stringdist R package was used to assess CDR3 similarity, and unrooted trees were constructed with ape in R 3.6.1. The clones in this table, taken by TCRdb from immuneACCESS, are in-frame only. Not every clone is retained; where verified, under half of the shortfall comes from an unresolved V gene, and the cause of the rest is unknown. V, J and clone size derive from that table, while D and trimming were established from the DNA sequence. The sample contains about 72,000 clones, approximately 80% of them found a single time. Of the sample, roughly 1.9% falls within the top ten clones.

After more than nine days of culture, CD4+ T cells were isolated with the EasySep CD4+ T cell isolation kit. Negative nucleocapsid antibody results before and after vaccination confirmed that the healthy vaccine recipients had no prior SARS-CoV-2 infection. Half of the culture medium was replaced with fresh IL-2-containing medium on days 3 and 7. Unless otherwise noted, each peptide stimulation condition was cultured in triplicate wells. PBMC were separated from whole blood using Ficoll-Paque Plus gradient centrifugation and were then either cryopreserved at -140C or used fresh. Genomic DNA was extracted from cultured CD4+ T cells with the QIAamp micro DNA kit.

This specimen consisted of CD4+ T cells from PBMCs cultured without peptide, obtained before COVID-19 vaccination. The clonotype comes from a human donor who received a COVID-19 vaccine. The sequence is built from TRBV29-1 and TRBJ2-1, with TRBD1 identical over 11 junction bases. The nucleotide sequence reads TGCAGCGCCGAACGCGGGACAGGGGGTAATGAGCAGTTCTTC. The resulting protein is CSAERGTGGNEQFF.